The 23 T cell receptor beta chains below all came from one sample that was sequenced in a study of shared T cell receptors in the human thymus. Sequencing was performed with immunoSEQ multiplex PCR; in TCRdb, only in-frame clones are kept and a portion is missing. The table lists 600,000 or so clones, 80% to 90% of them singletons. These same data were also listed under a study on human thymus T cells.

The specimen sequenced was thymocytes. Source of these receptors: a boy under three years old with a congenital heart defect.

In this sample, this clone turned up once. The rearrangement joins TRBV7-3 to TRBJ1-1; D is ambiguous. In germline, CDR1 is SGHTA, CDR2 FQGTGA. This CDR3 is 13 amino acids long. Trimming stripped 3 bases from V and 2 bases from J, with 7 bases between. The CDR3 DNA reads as TGTGCCAGCAGCTTGATGGCTAACACTGAAGCTTTCTTT. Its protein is CASSLMANTEAFF.

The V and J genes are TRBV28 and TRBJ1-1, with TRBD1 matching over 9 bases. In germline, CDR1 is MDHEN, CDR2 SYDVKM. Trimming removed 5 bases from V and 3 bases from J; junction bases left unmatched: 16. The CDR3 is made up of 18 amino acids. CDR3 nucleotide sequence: TGTGCCAGCAGTCACCGGGACAGGGAGTATCTGTTGGACACTGAAGCTTTCTTT. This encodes CASSHRDREYLLDTEAFF.

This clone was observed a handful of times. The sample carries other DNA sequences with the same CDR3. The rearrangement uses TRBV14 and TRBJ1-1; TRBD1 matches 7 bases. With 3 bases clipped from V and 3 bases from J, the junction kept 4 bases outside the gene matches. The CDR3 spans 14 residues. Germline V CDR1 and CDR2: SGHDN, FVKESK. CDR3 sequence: CASSQRDRDTEAFF. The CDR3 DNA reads TGTGCCAGCAGCCAGCGAGACAGGGACACTGAAGCTTTCTTT.

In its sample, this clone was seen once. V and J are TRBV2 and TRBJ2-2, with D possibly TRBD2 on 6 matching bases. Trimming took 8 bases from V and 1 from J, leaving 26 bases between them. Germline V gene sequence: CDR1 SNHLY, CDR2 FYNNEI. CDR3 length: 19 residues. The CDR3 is CASQPAGPSPLLNTGELFF. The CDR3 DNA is TGTGCCAGCCAGCCCGCGGGACCTAGCCCCCTCTTGAACACCGGGGAGCTGTTTTTT.

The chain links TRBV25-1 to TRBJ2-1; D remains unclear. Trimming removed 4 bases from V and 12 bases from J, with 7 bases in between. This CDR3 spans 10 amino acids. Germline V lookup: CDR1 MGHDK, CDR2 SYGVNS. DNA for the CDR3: TGTGCCAGCAGTGGACTCATGCAGTTCTTC. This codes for CASSGLMQFF. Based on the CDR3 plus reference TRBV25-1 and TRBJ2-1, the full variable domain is EADIYQTPRYLVIGTGKKITLECSQTMGHDKMYWYQQDPGMELHLIHYSYGVNSTEKGDLSSESTVSRIRTEHFPLTLESARPSHTSQYLCASSGLMQFFGPGTRLTVL.

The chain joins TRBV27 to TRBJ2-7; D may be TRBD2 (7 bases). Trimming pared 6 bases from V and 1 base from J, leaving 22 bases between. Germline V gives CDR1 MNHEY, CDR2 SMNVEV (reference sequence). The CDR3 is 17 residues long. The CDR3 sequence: CASRERGRGERSYEQYF. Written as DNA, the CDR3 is TGTGCCAGCAGGGAAAGGGGGAGGGGGGAGAGGTCCTACGAGCAGTACTTC.

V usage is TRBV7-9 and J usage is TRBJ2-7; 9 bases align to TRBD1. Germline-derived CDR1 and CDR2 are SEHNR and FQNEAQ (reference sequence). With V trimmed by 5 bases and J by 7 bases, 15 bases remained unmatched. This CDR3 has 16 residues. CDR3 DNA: TGTGCCAGCAGCCCCGAAGCGGGACAGGGTACTGGTGAGCAGTACTTC. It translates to CASSPEAGQGTGEQYF.

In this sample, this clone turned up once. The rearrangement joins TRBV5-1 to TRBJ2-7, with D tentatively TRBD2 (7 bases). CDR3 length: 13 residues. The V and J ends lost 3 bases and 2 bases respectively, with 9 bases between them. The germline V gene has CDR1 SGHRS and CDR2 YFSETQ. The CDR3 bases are TGCGCCAGCAGCTGGGGGGGCCCCTACGAGCAGTACTTC. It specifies CASSWGGPYEQYF.

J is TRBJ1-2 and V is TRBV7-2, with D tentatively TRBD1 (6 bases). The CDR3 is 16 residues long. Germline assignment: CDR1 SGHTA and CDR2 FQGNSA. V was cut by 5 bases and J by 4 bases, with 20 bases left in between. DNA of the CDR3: TGTGCCAGCAGCCGCCAAACATTTCAGGGGCCCTATGGCTACACCTTC. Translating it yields CASSRQTFQGPYGYTF.

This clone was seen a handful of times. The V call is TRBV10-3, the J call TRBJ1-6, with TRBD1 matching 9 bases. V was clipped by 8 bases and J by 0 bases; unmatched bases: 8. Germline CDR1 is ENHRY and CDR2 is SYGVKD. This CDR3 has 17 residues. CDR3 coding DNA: TGTGCCATCTCCCCGGACAGGGGAAGCTCCTATAATTCACCCCTCCACTTT. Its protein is CAISPDRGSSYNSPLHF.

The CDR3, as DNA: TGTGCCAGCAGTGACAGTAGACAGGGGACAAATGAGCAGTTCTTC. Protein product: CASSDSRQGTNEQFF. The V gene is TRBV6-1, the J gene TRBJ2-1, with 8 bases identical to TRBD1. This CDR3 has 15 residues. J gave up 7 bases and V 3 bases, and 8 bases lay outside the gene matches. Germline V gives CDR1 MNHNS, CDR2 SASEGT.

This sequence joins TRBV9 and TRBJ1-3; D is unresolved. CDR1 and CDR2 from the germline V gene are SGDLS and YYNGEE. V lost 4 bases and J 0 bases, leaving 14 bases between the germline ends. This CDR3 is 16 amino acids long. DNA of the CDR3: TGTGCCAGCAGCCCACATAGGAGGCTCTCTGGAAACACCATATATTTT. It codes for CASSPHRRLSGNTIYF. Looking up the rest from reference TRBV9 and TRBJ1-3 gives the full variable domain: DSGVTQTPKHLITATGQRVTLRCSPRSGDLSVYWYQQSLDQGLQFLIQYYNGEERAKGNILERFSAQQFPDLHSELNLSSLELGDSALYFCASSPHRRLSGNTIYFGEGSWLTVV.

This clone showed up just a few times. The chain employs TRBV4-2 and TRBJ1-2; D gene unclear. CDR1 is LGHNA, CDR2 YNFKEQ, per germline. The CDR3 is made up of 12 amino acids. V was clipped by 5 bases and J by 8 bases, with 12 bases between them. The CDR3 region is CASSSDTRGYTF. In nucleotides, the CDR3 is TGTGCCAGCAGCTCCGATACGAGAGGCTACACCTTC.

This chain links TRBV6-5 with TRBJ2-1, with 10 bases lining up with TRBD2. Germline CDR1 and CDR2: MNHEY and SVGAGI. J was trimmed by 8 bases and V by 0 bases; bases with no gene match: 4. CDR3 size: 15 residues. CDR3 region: CASSYSAGGPDEQFF. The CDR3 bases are TGTGCCAGCAGTTACTCAGCGGGAGGGCCGGATGAGCAGTTCTTC.

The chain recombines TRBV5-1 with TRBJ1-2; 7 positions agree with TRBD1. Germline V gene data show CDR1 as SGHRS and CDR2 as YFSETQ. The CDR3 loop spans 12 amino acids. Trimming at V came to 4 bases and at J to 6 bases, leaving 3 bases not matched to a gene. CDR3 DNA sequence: TGCGCCAGCAGCCCGGACAGGCATGGCTACACCTTC. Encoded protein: CASSPDRHGYTF.

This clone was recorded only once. The chain's CDR3 is CASSFKGTGESNEQFF. In DNA form, the CDR3 reads TGTGCCAGCAGTTTCAAGGGGACAGGGGAAAGCAATGAGCAGTTCTTC. The chain combines TRBV27 with TRBJ2-1; 10 bases align to TRBD1. Trimming at V came to 3 bases and at J to 6 bases, leaving 8 bases not matched to a gene. The CDR3 has 16 residues. Germline V gene data show CDR1 as MNHEY and CDR2 as SMNVEV (reference sequence).

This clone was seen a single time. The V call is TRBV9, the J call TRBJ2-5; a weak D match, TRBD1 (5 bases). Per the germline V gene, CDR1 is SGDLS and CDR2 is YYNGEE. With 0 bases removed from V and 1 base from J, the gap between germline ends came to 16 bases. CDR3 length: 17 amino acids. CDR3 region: CASSVDPRSTGQETQYF. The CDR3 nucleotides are TGTGCCAGCAGCGTAGACCCCCGTTCTACAGGCCAAGAGACCCAGTACTTC.

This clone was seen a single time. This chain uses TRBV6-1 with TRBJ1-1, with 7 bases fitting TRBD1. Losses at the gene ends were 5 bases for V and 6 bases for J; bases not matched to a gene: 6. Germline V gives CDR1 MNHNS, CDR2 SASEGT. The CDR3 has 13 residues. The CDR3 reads CASSSQGIPEAFF. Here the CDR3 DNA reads TGTGCCAGCAGTTCACAGGGGATTCCTGAAGCTTTCTTT.

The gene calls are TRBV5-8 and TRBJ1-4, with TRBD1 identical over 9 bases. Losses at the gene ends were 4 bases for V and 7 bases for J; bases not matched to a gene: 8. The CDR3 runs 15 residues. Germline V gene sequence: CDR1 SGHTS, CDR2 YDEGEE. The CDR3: CASSPGQGKSEKLFF. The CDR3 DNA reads TGTGCCAGCAGCCCTGGACAGGGGAAGAGTGAAAAACTGTTTTTT. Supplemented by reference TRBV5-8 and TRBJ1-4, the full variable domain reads EAGVTQSPTHLIKTRGQQATLRCSPISGHTSVYWYQQALGLGLQFLLWYDEGEERNRGNFPPRFSGRQFPNYSSELNVNALELEDSALYLCASSPGQGKSEKLFFGSGTQLSVL.

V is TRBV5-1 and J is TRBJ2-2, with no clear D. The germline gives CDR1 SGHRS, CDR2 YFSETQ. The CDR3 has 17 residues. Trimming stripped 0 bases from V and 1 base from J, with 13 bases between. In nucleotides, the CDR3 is TGCGCCAGCAGCTTGGGTCAAAATAGCCTGAACACCGGGGAGCTGTTTTTT. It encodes CASSLGQNSLNTGELFF.

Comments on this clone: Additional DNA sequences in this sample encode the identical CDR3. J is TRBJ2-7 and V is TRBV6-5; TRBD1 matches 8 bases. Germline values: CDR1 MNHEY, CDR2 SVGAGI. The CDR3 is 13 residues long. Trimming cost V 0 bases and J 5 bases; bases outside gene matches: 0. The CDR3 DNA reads TGTGCCAGCAGTTACTCGACAGGGGACGAGCAGTACTTC. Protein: CASSYSTGDEQYF.

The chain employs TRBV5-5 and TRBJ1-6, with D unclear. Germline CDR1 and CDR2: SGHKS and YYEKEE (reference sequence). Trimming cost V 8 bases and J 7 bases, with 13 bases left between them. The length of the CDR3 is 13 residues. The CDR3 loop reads CASREGSNSPLHF. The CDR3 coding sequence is TGTGCCAGTAGAGAGGGTTCCAATTCACCCCTCCACTTT.

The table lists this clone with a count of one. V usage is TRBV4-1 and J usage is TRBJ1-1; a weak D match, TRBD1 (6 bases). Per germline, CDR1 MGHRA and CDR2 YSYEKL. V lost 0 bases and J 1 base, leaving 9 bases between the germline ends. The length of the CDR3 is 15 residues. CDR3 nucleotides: TGCGCCAGCAGCCAAGAAGTCAGGGGGAACACTGAAGCTTTCTTT. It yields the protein CASSQEVRGNTEAFF.